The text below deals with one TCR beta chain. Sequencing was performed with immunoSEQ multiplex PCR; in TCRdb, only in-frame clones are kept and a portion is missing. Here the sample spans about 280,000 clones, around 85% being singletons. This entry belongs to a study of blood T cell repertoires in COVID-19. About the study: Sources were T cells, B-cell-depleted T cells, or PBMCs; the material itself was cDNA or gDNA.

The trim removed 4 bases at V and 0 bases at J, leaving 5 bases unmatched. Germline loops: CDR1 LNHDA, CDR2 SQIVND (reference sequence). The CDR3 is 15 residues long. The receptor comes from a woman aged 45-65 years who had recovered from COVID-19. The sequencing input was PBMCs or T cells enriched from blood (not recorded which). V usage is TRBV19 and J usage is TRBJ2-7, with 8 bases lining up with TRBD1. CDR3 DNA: TGTGCCAGTAGTACGCGACAGGGGACCTCCTACGAGCAGTACTTC. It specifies CASSTRQGTSYEQYF.